This T cell receptor beta chain was sequenced during a study of cytomegalovirus exposure and HLA in healthy donors. Study as a whole: From HLA-typed donors, an early data release held about 85 million unique TCRs. Study-wide findings and caveats: Later, an analysis showed that TCR beta chains associated with HLA were more clonally expanded than others that were equally common. A later analysis revealed that TCR association rates differed between HLA loci, peaking at DRB1 and bottoming out at HLA-C.

60 Vbeta and 13 Jbeta primers were used in PCR. Profiling relied on immunoSEQ multiplex PCR, and the TCRdb table lists in-frame clones only, not all of them. The sample lists some 140,000 clones; over 60% were seen once. Germline CDR1 SGHRS, CDR2 YFSETQ. This CDR3 is 14 amino acids long. V was pared by 0 bases and J by 5 bases, with 8 bases between. Concerning this clone itself: What it recognizes is unknown. This specimen includes other DNA sequences encoding the same CDR3.

Material for sequencing was PBMCs. The chain carries TRBV5-1 and TRBJ1-4; TRBD1 might be the D (6 bases). This clonotype originated in a man between 40 and 49 years old in good health and CMV-seronegative. The CDR3 region is CASSLGQGNEKLFF. In DNA form, the CDR3 reads TGCGCCAGCAGCTTGGGCCAGGGGAATGAAAAACTGTTTTTT.